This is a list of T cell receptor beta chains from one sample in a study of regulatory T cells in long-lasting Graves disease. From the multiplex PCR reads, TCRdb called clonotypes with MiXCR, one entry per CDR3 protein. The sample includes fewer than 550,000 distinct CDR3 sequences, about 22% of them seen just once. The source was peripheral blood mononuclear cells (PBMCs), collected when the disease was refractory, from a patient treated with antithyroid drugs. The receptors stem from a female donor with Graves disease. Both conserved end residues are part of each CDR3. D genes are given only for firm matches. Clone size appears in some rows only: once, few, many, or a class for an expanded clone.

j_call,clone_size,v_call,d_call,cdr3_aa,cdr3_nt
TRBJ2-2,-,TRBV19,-,CASSPNGLLTEELFF,TGTGCCAGTAGTCCGAACGGTCTTCTTACGGAGGAGCTGTTTTTT
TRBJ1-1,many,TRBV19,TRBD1,CASRASGQGAEAFF,TGTGCCAGTAGGGCATCGGGACAGGGGGCTGAAGCTTTCTTT
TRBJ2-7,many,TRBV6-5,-,CASSYSVNEQYF,TGTGCCAGCAGTTACTCGGTAAACGAGCAGTACTTC
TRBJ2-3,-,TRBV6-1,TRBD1,CASSLTGGNTDTQYF,TGTGCCAGCAGCTTGACAGGGGGAAACACAGATACGCAGTATTTT
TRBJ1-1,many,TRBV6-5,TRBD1,CASSYHGTGDSYEAFF,TGTGCCAGCAGTTACCACGGGACAGGAGATTCTTATGAAGCTTTCTTT
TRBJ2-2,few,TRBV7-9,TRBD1,CASSSRQGAWELFF,TGTGCCAGCAGCTCTCGACAGGGGGCGTGGGAGCTGTTTTTT
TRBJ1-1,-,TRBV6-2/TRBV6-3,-,CASSVGSATEAFF,TGTGCCAGCAGTGTGGGAAGTGCCACTGAAGCTTTCTTT
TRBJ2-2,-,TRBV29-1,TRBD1,CSAWTGRGELFF,TGCAGCGCCTGGACAGGGAGAGGGGAGCTGTTTTTT
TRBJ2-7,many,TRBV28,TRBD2,CASRKPAGTSGLKYF,TGTGCCAGCAGAAAACCCGCCGGGACTAGCGGTCTCAAGTACTTC
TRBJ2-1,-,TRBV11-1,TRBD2,CASSFLAGVREQFF,TGTGCCAGCAGCTTCCTAGCGGGAGTACGGGAGCAGTTCTTC
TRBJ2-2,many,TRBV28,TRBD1,CASRETGWGTGELFF,TGTGCCAGCAGAGAGACAGGGTGGGGCACCGGGGAGCTGTTTTTT
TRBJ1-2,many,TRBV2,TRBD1,CASSAATPRQGFYGYTF,TGTGCCAGCAGTGCAGCTACTCCGAGACAGGGATTCTATGGCTACACCTTC
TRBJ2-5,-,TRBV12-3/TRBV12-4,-,CAGSYQETQYF,TGTGCCGGCAGTTACCAAGAGACCCAGTACTTC
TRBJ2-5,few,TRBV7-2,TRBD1,CASSFGQGQTQYF,TGTGCCAGCAGCTTCGGACAGGGCCAGACCCAGTACTTC
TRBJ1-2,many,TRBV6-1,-,CASRMGTYGYTF,TGTGCCAGCAGAATGGGAACATATGGCTACACCTTC
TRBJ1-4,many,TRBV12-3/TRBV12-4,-,CASSAGGGEKLFF,TGTGCCAGCAGCGCGGGGGGAGGCGAAAAACTGTTTTTT
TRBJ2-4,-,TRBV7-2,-,CASSLGGHLNIQYF,TGTGCCAGCAGCTTAGGGGGACATTTAAACATTCAGTACTTC
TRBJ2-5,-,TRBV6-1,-,CASSRRLKETQYF,TGTGCCAGCAGTAGGAGGCTAAAAGAGACCCAGTACTTC
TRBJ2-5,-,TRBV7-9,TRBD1,CASSSTGGSSETQYF,TGTGCCAGCAGCTCAACAGGGGGCAGTTCGGAGACCCAGTACTTC
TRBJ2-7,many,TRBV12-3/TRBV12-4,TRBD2,CASSSIGLASSYEQYF,TGTGCCAGCAGTTCCATAGGACTAGCGAGCTCCTACGAGCAGTACTTC
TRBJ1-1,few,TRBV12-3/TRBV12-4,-,CASSFIRTENTEAFF,TGTGCCAGCAGTTTCATCCGGACAGAGAACACTGAAGCTTTCTTT
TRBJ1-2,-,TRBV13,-,CASSPYRTANYGYTF,TGTGCCAGCAGCCCTTATAGGACAGCTAACTATGGCTACACCTTC
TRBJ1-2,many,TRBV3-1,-,CASSQGGDGYTF,TGTGCCAGCAGCCAAGGCGGGGATGGCTACACCTTC